This T cell receptor (beta chain) was captured in a study of T cell responses to AZD1222 COVID-19 vaccine (dated by TCRdb to about 2021). About the full investigation: AZD1222 recipients with second doses at about 4 weeks or about 12 weeks were pooled, because spike-specific TCR depth and breadth did not differ between schedules. A total of 233 trial participants underwent TCR sequencing, of whom 200 to 220 had received two doses of AZD1222 and some 25 had received two doses of the MenACWY control vaccine. Trial participants were enrolled by age into subgroups of 18-55, 56-69 and 70-plus years, and roughly 160, 29 and 62 TCR-sequenced participants, respectively, were included in these subgroups.

The CDR3 regions of human TCRbeta chains were analyzed by immunosequencing. As for how the authors treated the data: TCRs in the repertoires were matched against a reference library of SARS-CoV-2-specific TCRs that had been generated with the MIRA antigen-specificity platform. Breadth was defined as the fraction of unique TCRs that were SARS-CoV-2-associated. Depth was defined as the fraction of total T cells that were SARS-CoV-2-associated. Using the MIRA data, each spike-specific TCR was assigned both to the spike region to which the TCR was reactive and to a CD4 or CD8 class. Log10-transformed breadth and depth values were compared by one-way ANOVA with Sidak's multiple comparisons tests. TCRdb took this table from immuneACCESS and kept in-frame rearrangements with V and J called. Such tables lack part of the clones; where checked against another copy, unresolved V genes explain under half of the gap, and the rest is unexplained. That table gives V, J and clone size, and the DNA gave D and trimming. In all, the sample holds fewer than 110,000 clones, and 90% to 95% of those were seen once. The ten most abundant clones make up about 50% of the sample.

CDR3 length: 13 amino acids, cysteine to phenylalanine. Of all the DNA, just the CDR3 is kept, 39 bases in frame from base 1. From a lookup of the germline V gene, CDR1 and CDR2 are SGHRS and YFSETQ. V loses 2 bases, J loses 4 bases, and the germline ends lie 8 bases apart. The label giving this sample's time point can be read as: baseline before first vaccination. Vaccinee samples came from UK trials COV001 and COV002, including a single-blind randomized controlled phase 2/3 trial of AZD1222 (ChAdOx1 nCoV-19) in healthy adults. For TCRbeta chain sequencing, PBMC samples from trial participants were taken at day 0 and at day 28 after the second dose. Results the study describes overall, beyond this receptor: Participants were mostly white British, with more females than males. The authors suggested clonal diversity may have been underestimated. Because no day 14 peak-response samples were available, the repertoires could be characterized only after the peak T cell response. After two AZD1222 doses, both the breadth and the depth of spike-specific TCRs were significantly higher than at day 0 and than in MenACWY recipients. In the small 56-69-year group, the increase in depth fell short of significance, most likely because of low power. Conclusions about previously exposed vaccinees are limited, since just six AZD1222 recipients were seropositive for SARS-CoV-2 at baseline. The whole spike protein was spanned by vaccine-associated CD4 TCRs, and dominant responses were seen in regions 160-218 and 743-854. Reportedly, almost half of the unique spike-specific TCRs recognized epitopes lying outside the regions that are mutated in the B.1.351 and B.1.1.7 variants.

This clone occurred once. Which antigen it targets is not known. No much larger clone exists at a distance of one base, and base qualities are not known. The material was peripheral blood, obtained on day 0 of AZD1222 vaccination. This TCR was sampled from an adult in good health. This sequence uses TRBV5-1 and TRBJ2-3, with no D gene named confidently. In nucleotide form, the sequence is TGCGCCAGCAGCTTTGGGTCACCAGATACGCAGTATTTT. It translates as CASSFGSPDTQYF.